This TCR beta chain was sequenced for a study of blood T cell repertoires in COVID-19. Study in general: The United States, Italy and Spain supplied acute and convalescent COVID-19 samples.

V shed 5 bases and J shed 0 bases, with 11 bases lying between them. The CDR3 runs to 14 residues. Germline V gives CDR1 MNHEY, CDR2 SVGAGI. TCRdb's table, derived via immunoSEQ multiplex PCR, lists solely in-frame clones and lacks some. This sample carries about 130,000 clones, around four fifths of them seen once, and the ten largest clones take about 9.6%. This receptor was taken from a man aged 40-50 years with active or convalescent COVID-19. The sample was peripheral blood. The chain carries TRBV6-5 and TRBJ2-7; D gene uncertain. The CDR3 loop is CASSPNKSSYEQYF. CDR3 DNA sequence: TGTGCCAGCAGTCCGAACAAAAGCTCCTACGAGCAGTACTTC.